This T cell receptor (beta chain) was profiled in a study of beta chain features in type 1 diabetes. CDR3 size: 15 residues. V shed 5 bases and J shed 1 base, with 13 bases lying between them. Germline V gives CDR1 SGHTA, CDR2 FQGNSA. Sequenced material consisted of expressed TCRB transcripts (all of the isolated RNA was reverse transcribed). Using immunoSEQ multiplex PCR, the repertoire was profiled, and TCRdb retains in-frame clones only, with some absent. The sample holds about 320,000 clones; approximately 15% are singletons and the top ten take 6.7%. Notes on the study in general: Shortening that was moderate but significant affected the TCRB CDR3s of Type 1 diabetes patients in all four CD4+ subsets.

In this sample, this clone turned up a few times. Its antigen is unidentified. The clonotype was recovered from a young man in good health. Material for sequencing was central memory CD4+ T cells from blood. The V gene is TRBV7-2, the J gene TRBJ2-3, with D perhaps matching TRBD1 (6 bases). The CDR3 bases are TGTGCCAGCAGCGCAGGGGCTGGTGGCACAGATACGCAGTATTTT. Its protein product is CASSAGAGGTDTQYF. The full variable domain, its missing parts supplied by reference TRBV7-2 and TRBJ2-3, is GAGVSQSPSNKVTEKGKDVELRCDPISGHTALYWYRQSLGQGLEFLIYFQGNSAPDKSGLPSDRFSAERTGGSVSTLTIQRTQQEDSAVYLCASSAGAGGTDTQYFGPGTRLTVL.